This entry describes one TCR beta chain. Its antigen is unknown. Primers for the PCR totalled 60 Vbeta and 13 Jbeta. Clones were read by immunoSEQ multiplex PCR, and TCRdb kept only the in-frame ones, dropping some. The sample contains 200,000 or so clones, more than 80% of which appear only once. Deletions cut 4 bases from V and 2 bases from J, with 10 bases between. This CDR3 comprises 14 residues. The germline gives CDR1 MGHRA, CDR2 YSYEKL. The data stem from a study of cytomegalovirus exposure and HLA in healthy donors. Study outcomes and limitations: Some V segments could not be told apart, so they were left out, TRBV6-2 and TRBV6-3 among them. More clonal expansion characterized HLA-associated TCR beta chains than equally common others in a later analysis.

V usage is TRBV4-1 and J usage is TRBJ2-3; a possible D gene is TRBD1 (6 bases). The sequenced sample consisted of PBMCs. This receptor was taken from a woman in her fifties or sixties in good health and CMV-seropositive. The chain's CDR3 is CASSPDRNTDTQYF. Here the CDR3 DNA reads TGCGCCAGCAGCCCCGACAGGAACACAGATACGCAGTATTTT.